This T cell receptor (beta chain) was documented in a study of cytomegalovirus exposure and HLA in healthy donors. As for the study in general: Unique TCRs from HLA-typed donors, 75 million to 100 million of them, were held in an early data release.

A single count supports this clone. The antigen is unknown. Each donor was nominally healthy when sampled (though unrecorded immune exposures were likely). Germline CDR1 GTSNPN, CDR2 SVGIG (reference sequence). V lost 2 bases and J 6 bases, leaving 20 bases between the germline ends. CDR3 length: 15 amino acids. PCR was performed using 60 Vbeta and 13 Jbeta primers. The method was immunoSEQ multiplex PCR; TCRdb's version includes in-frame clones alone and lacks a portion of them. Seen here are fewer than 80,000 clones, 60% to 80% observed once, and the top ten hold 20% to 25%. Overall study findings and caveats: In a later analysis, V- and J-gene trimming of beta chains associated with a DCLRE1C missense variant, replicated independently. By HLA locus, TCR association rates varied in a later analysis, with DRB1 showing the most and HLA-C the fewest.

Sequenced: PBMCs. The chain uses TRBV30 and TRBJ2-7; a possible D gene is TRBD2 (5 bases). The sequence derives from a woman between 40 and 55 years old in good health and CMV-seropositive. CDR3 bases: TGTGCCTGGAGTAAAGGCGGTCGAGGGTCGGGCGAGCAGTACTTC. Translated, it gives CAWSKGGRGSGEQYF.